A selection of T cell receptor beta chains follows, all from one sample in a study of blood T cell repertoires in COVID-19. The data were produced by immunoSEQ multiplex PCR, yet TCRdb's version contains in-frame clones alone and is incomplete. This table has some 110,000 clones, approximately 80% appearing once. Specimen: peripheral blood. The source is a woman aged 70-85 years with acute or convalescent COVID-19. Each CDR3 is given with its conserved first and last residue. D genes are given only for firm matches. Clone size is shown for a subset of rows, as once, few, many or a class of expanded clone.

CASSSGTDTQYF	TGTGCCAGCAGCTCGGGCACAGATACGCAGTATTTT	NA	TRBV5-4	TRBJ2-3	NA	12
CASRQDTSSYNSPLHF	TGTGCCAGCAGACAGGACACGAGCTCCTATAATTCACCCCTCCACTTT	NA	TRBV7-6	TRBJ1-6	NA	16
CASSSGTPNTEAFF	TGTGCCAGCAGCTCCGGGACACCGAACACTGAAGCTTTCTTT	NA	TRBV5-4	TRBJ1-1	NA	14
CASSFDSPTYNEQFF	TGTGCCAGCAGTTTTGACAGTCCTACGTACAATGAGCAGTTCTTC	NA	TRBV7-9	TRBJ2-1	NA	15
CASSPHPGTGSETQYF	TGTGCCAGCAGCCCGCACCCCGGGACAGGGAGTGAGACCCAGTACTTC	NA	TRBV7-3	TRBJ2-5	TRBD1	16
CASSNRQANQPQHF	TGTGCCAGCAGCAATCGACAGGCCAATCAGCCCCAGCATTTT	NA	TRBV5-6	TRBJ1-5	NA	14
CASSSEWGVEDGYTF	TGCGCCAGCAGCTCGGAATGGGGGGTTGAAGATGGCTACACCTTC	NA	TRBV5-1	TRBJ1-2	NA	15
CASSALPLYNEQFF	TGTGCCAGCAGTGCCCTCCCTCTCTACAATGAGCAGTTCTTC	NA	TRBV25-1	TRBJ2-1	NA	14
CASSLDGDSGNSPLHF	TGCGCCAGCAGCTTGGACGGGGACTCAGGGAATTCACCCCTCCACTTT	NA	TRBV5-1	TRBJ1-6	NA	16
CASSPWRAGANVLTF	TGTGCCAGCAGTCCCTGGCGGGCCGGGGCCAACGTCCTGACTTTC	NA	TRBV6-6	TRBJ2-6	NA	15
CASSQGGRSTGELFF	TGTGCCAGCAGTCAAGGGGGCCGGAGCACCGGGGAGCTGTTTTTT	NA	TRBV28	TRBJ2-2	TRBD1	15
CASSYGPVPYEQYF	TGTGCCAGCAGTTATGGCCCCGTCCCCTACGAGCAGTACTTC	NA	TRBV27	TRBJ2-7	NA	14
CASSLGAGGNNEQFF	TGTGCCAGCAGCTTAGGTGCGGGGGGTAACAATGAGCAGTTCTTC	NA	TRBV11-2	TRBJ2-1	TRBD2	15
CAISESRNTEAFF	TGTGCCATCAGTGAGTCGAGGAACACTGAAGCTTTCTTT	NA	TRBV10-3	TRBJ1-1	NA	13
CASSQDIGGRINEQYF	TGTGCCAGCAGCCAAGATATAGGCGGGAGGATAAACGAGCAGTACTTC	NA	TRBV4-2	TRBJ2-7	TRBD2	16
CASSRLAGGSYEQYF	TGTGCCAGTAGCAGACTAGCGGGGGGTTCCTACGAGCAGTACTTC	NA	TRBV19	TRBJ2-7	TRBD2	15
CASSLETGQSYGYTF	TGCGCCAGCAGCTTGGAGACAGGGCAGAGCTATGGCTACACCTTC	NA	TRBV5-1	TRBJ1-2	TRBD1	15
CSVEGQGHTEAFF	TGCAGCGTTGAGGGACAGGGGCACACTGAAGCTTTCTTT	NA	TRBV29-1	TRBJ1-1	TRBD1	13
CASSYSPGGYGYTF	TGTGCCAGCAGTTACTCGCCAGGGGGCTATGGCTACACCTTC	few	TRBV6-2/TRBV6-3	TRBJ1-2	TRBD1	14
CASSLEGQGSFLNEQFF	TGCGCCAGCAGCTTGGAAGGACAGGGGAGCTTCTTAAATGAGCAGTTCTTC	few	TRBV5-1	TRBJ2-1	TRBD1	17
CASSVTGADTEAFF	TGCGCCAGCAGCGTAACAGGGGCGGACACTGAAGCTTTCTTT	few	TRBV5-1	TRBJ1-1	TRBD1	14
CATSDHRGRNEKLFF	TGTGCCACCAGTGACCACAGGGGGCGGAATGAAAAACTGTTTTTT	NA	TRBV24-1	TRBJ1-4	TRBD1	15
CASSPAVMNTEAFF	TGTGCCAGCTCACCTGCAGTGATGAACACTGAAGCTTTCTTT	NA	TRBV18	TRBJ1-1	NA	14
CASSYGLAEQQFF	TGCGCCAGCAGCTACGGACTAGCGGAGCAGCAGTTCTTC	NA	TRBV5-1	TRBJ2-1	TRBD2	13
CASSSDRAYGYTF	TGTGCCAGCAGTTCGGACAGAGCGTATGGCTACACCTTC	NA	TRBV12-3/TRBV12-4	TRBJ1-2	NA	13
CASALTSGGQETQYF	TGCGCCAGCGCCCTGACTAGCGGGGGGCAAGAGACCCAGTACTTC	NA	TRBV10-2	TRBJ2-5	TRBD2	15
CASSETHREELFF	TGTGCCAGCAGCGAGACACACCGGGAGGAGCTGTTTTTT	NA	TRBV2	TRBJ2-2	NA	13
CATSRVAGTGTGEQYF	TGTGCCACCAGCAGAGTAGCGGGGACAGGGACGGGCGAGCAGTACTTC	NA	TRBV15	TRBJ2-7	NA	16
CASSPTGMNTEAFF	TGTGCCAGTAGTCCCACGGGGATGAACACTGAAGCTTTCTTT	NA	TRBV19	TRBJ1-1	NA	14